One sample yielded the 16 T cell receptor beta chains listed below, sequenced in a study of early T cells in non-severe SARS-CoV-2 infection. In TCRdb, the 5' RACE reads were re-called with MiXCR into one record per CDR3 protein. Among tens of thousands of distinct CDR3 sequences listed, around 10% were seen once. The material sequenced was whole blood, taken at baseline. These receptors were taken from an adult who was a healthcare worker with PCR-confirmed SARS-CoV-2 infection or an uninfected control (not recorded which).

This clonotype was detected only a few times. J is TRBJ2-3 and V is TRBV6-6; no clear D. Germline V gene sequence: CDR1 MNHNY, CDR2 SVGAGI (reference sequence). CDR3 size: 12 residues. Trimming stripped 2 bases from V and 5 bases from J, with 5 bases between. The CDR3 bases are TGTGCCAGCAGTTACAATAGAGATACGCAGTATTTT. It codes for CASSYNRDTQYF.

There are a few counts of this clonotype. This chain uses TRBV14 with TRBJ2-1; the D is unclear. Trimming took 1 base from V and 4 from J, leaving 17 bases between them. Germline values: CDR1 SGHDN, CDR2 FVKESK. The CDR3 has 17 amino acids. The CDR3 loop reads CASSQVRSAFLYNEQFF. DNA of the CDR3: TGTGCCAGCAGCCAAGTGAGGTCAGCTTTTCTTTACAATGAGCAGTTCTTC.

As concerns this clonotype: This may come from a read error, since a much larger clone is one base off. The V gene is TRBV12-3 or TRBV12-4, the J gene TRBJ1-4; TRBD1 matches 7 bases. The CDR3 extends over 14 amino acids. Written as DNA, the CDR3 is TGTGCCAGCAGTTCGAGGGGGCTTAATGAAAAACTGTCTTTT. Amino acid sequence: CASSSRGLNEKLSF.

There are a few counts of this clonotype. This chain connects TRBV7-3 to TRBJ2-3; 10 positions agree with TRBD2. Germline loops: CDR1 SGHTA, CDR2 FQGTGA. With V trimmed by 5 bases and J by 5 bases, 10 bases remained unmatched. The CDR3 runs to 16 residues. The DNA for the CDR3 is TGTGCCAGCAGCACCGGACTAGCGGCGATGCGAGATACGCAGTATTTT. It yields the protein CASSTGLAAMRDTQYF.

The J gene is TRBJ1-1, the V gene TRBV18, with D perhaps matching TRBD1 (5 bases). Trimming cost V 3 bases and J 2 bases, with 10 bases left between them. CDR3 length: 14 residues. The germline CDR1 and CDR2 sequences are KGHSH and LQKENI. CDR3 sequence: CASSPGTVNTEAFF. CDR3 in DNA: TGTGCCAGCTCACCTGGGACCGTCAACACTGAAGCTTTCTTT.

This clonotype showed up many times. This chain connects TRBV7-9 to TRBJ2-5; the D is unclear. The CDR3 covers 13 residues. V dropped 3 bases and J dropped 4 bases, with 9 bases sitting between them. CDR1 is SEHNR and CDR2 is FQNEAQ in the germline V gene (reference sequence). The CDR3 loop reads CASSFSGRETQYF. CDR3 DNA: TGTGCCAGCAGCTTTTCCGGAAGAGAGACCCAGTACTTC.

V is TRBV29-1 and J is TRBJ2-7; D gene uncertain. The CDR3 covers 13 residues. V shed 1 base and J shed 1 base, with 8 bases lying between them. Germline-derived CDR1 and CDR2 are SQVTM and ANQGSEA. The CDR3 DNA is TGCAGCGTTGAAGGGCAGGCTTCCTACGAGCAGTACTTC. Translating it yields CSVEGQASYEQYF.

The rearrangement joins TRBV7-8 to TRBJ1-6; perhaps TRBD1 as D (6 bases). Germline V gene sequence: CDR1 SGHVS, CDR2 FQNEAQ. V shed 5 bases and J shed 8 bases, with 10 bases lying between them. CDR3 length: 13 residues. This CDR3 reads CASSKDRYSPLHF. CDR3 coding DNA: TGTGCCAGCAGCAAGGACAGATATTCACCCCTCCACTTT. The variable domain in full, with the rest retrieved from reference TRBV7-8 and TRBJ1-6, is GAGVSQSPRYKVAKRGQDVALRCDPISGHVSLFWYQQALGQGPEFLTYFQNEAQLDKSGLPSDRFFAERPEGSVSTLKIQRTQQEDSAVYLCASSKDRYSPLHFGNGTRLTVT.

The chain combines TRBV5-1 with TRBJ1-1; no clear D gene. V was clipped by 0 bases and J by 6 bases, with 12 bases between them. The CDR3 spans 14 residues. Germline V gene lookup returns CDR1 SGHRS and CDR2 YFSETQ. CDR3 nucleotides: TGCGCCAGCAGCTTGGGGCCAGGCACTGCTGAAGCTTTCTTT. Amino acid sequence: CASSLGPGTAEAFF.

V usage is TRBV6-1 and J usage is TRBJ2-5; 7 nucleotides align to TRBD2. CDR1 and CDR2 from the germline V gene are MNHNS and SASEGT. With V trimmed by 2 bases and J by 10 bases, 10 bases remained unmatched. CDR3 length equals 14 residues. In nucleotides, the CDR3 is TGTGCCAGCAGTGAACAGGGACGGGGGGAGGACCAGTACTTC. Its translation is CASSEQGRGEDQYF.

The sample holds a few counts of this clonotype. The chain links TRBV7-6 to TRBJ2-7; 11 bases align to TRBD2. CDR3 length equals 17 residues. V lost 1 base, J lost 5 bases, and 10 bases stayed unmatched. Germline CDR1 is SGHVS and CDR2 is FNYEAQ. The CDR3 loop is CASSLGASGGPRDEQYF. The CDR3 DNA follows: TGTGCCAGCAGCTTAGGCGCTAGCGGGGGGCCCCGGGACGAGCAGTACTTC.

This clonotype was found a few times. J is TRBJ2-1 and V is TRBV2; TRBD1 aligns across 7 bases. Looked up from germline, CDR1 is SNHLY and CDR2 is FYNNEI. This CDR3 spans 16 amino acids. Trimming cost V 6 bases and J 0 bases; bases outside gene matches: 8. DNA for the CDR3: TGTGCCAGCAGCGTAGGGGGCCCGAGCTCCTACAATGAGCAGTTCTTC. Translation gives CASSVGGPSSYNEQFF.

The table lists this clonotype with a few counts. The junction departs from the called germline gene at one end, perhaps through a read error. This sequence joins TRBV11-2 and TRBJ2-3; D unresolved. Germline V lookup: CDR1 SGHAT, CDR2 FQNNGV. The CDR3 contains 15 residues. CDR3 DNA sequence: TGTGCCAGCAGCTTCATTGGCTCCCTTTTGGATACGCAGTATTTC. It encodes CASSFIGSLLDTQYF.

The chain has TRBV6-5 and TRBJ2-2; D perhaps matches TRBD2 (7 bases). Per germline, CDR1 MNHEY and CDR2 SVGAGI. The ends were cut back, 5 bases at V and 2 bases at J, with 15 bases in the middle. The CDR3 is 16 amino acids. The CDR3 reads CASSPPGGLNTGELFF. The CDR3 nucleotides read TGTGCCAGCAGTCCCCCGGGGGGCCTTAACACCGGGGAGCTGTTTTTT.

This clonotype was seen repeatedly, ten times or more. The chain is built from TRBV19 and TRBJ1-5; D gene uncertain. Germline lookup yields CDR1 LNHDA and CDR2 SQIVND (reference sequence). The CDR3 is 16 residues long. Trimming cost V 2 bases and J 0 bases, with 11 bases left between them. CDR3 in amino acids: CASSIRGLNSNQPQHF. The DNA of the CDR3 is TGTGCCAGTAGTATACGAGGGTTGAATAGCAATCAGCCCCAGCATTTT. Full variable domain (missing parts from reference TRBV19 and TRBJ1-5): DGGITQSPKYLFRKEGQNVTLSCEQNLNHDAMYWYRQDPGQGLRLIYYSQIVNDFQKGDIAEGYSVSREKKESFPLTVTSAQKNPTAFYLCASSIRGLNSNQPQHFGDGTRLSIL.

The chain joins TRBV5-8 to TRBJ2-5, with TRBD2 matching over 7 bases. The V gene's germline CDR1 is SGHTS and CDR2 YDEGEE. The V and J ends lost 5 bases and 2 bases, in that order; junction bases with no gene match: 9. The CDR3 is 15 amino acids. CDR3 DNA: TGTGCCAGCAGGACCGGGACTAACCGTCAAGAGACCCAGTACTTC. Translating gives CASRTGTNRQETQYF.